The rows below give T cell receptor beta chains drawn from one sample of a study of T cell changes during pregnancy in multiple sclerosis. Assay used: immunoSEQ multiplex PCR; TCRdb lists only in-frame clones, some missing. The sample has under 55,000 clones; 85% to 95% are singletons. The material was CD4+ T cells from peripheral blood mononuclear cells, obtained before pregnancy. These receptors all stem from a female donor with multiple sclerosis, enrolled in a pregnancy study. CDR3s include the opening cysteine and the closing phenylalanine or tryptophan. The D gene is left open where the match is weak. Clone size is shown for a subset of rows, as once, few, many or a class of expanded clone.

abundance,j_gene,v_gene,d_gene,CDR3aa,CDR3nt
few,TRBJ2-5,TRBV2,TRBD2,CASSEAASGQETQYF,TGTGCCAGCAGTGAAGCGGCTAGCGGACAAGAGACCCAGTACTTC
-,TRBJ2-7,TRBV6-5,-,CASISTASYEQYF,TGTGCCAGCATTTCTACAGCCTCCTACGAGCAGTACTTC
-,TRBJ2-2,TRBV30,-,CAWSPGAGELFF,TGTGCCTGGAGCCCAGGGGCCGGGGAGCTGTTTTTT
-,TRBJ2-2,TRBV2,-,CASSGTPSNTGELFF,TGTGCCAGCAGTGGGACACCAAGTAACACCGGGGAGCTGTTTTTT
-,TRBJ2-7,TRBV27,TRBD2,CATYKLAGRYEQYF,TGTGCCACCTATAAACTAGCGGGACGATACGAGCAGTACTTC
-,TRBJ2-7,TRBV27,-,CASRRTATYEQYF,TGTGCCAGCAGGCGGACAGCCACCTACGAGCAGTACTTC
-,TRBJ2-1,TRBV5-6,TRBD1,CASSLGDRGFRDEQFF,TGTGCCAGCAGCTTGGGGGACAGGGGGTTTAGAGATGAGCAGTTCTTC
-,TRBJ2-6,TRBV7-9,-,CASRGQAKLDPGANVLTF,TGTGCCAGCAGGGGCCAAGCTAAACTAGACCCTGGGGCCAACGTCCTGACTTTC
-,TRBJ2-1,TRBV11-2,-,CASSSGLYNEQFF,TGTGCCAGCAGCTCGGGTCTCTACAATGAGCAGTTCTTC
-,TRBJ2-7,TRBV28,TRBD1,CASSLDRRRQGESYEQYF,TGTGCCAGCAGTTTGGACCGCCGTAGACAGGGGGAATCCTACGAGCAGTACTTC
-,TRBJ2-5,TRBV7-3,-,CASSLDSSPLETQYF,TGTGCCAGCAGCTTAGATTCGAGTCCCTTAGAGACCCAGTACTTC
-,TRBJ2-7,TRBV30,-,CAWTKQGSSQYF,TGTGCCTGGACTAAACAGGGATCATCGCAGTACTTC
-,TRBJ1-5,TRBV6-1,-,CASTQGTGGNQPQHF,TGTGCCAGCACACAGGGAACTGGGGGCAATCAGCCCCAGCATTTT
-,TRBJ1-2,TRBV2,TRBD1,CASSRRGQGQGYTF,TGTGCCAGCAGCAGACGGGGACAGGGTCAGGGCTACACCTTC
-,TRBJ1-2,TRBV14,-,CASSPTKSNYGYTF,TGTGCCAGCAGCCCGACTAAATCTAACTATGGCTACACCTTC
-,TRBJ2-7,TRBV5-4,TRBD2,CASSLPSGLAGGNEQYF,TGTGCCAGCAGCTTGCCGTCGGGACTAGCGGGAGGGAACGAGCAGTACTTC
-,TRBJ2-2,TRBV28,TRBD1,CASRTGGNTGELFF,TGTGCCAGCAGAACAGGGGGGAACACCGGGGAGCTGTTTTTT
-,TRBJ1-2,TRBV7-9,TRBD1,CASSLVRRDRGQGGYTF,TGTGCCAGCAGCTTAGTACGTCGAGACAGGGGGCAAGGTGGCTACACCTTC
-,TRBJ1-4,TRBV11-2,TRBD1,CASSPTGGASNEKLFF,TGTGCCAGCAGCCCGACAGGGGGAGCATCGAATGAAAAACTGTTTTTT
-,TRBJ2-5,TRBV21-1,-,CASSNEDDQETQYF,TGTGCCAGCAGCAACGAGGATGACCAAGAGACCCAGTACTTC
-,TRBJ2-7,TRBV7-8,TRBD1,CASSLQGAGNYEQYF,TGTGCCAGCAGCTTACAGGGGGCGGGAAATTACGAGCAGTACTTC
-,TRBJ1-3,TRBV19,-,CASSFPGVSGNTIYF,TGTGCCAGTTCGTTCCCAGGGGTTTCTGGAAACACCATATATTTT
-,TRBJ1-2,TRBV9,-,CASSANAWRGSYGYTF,TGTGCCAGCAGCGCTAACGCCTGGAGGGGCTCCTATGGCTACACCTTC
-,TRBJ2-7,TRBV7-9,TRBD2,CASSPLGLAGGPWEQYF,TGTGCCAGCAGCCCTTTGGGACTAGCGGGAGGGCCGTGGGAGCAGTACTTC
-,TRBJ2-4,TRBV14,TRBD2,CASSQGGLAGPKNIQYF,TGTGCCAGCAGCCAAGGGGGACTAGCAGGACCTAAAAACATTCAGTACTTC
-,TRBJ2-6,TRBV5-1,-,CASSLYARQSSGANVLTF,TGCGCCAGCAGCTTGTATGCGAGACAGTCCTCTGGGGCCAACGTCCTGACTTTC
once,TRBJ1-1,TRBV7-9,TRBD1,CASSPGTGPTEAFF,TGTGCCAGCAGCCCCGGGACAGGGCCCACTGAAGCTTTCTTT
-,TRBJ2-1,TRBV4-2,TRBD2,CASSQRGFSYNEQFF,TGTGCCAGCAGCCAGCGGGGGTTCTCCTACAATGAGCAGTTCTTC
-,TRBJ2-1,TRBV5-1,-,CASSFKGGENEQFF,TGCGCCAGCAGCTTCAAGGGCGGGGAGAATGAGCAGTTCTTC
-,TRBJ2-3,TRBV6-1,-,CASSVRDGADTQYF,TGTGCCAGCAGTGTCCGCGACGGGGCAGATACGCAGTATTTT
-,TRBJ1-3,TRBV6-5,TRBD1,CASSYSGQGPGNTIYF,TGTGCCAGCAGTTACTCGGGACAGGGGCCTGGAAACACCATATATTTT
once,TRBJ2-6,TRBV30,TRBD1,CACRTGTGTLNVLTF,TGTGCCTGCAGAACTGGGACAGGGACTCTTAACGTCCTGACTTTC
-,TRBJ2-7,TRBV12-5,-,CASGLTENEQYF,TGTGCTAGTGGTTTGACCGAGAACGAGCAGTACTTC
-,TRBJ1-1,TRBV10-3,-,CAIRSLTGQNTEAFF,TGTGCCATCAGATCTCTAACGGGACAGAACACTGAAGCTTTCTTT
-,TRBJ2-2,TRBV28,-,CAIQNTGELFF,TGTGCCATCCAGAACACCGGGGAGCTGTTTTTT
-,TRBJ2-1,TRBV6-1,-,CASNPPGVNEQFF,TGTGCCAGCAATCCGCCAGGGGTCAATGAGCAGTTCTTC
few,TRBJ2-1,TRBV10-3,-,CAISDRGYNEQFF,TGTGCCATCAGTGACAGGGGATACAATGAGCAGTTCTTC
-,TRBJ1-5,TRBV18,TRBD1,CASSPPTGLQPQHF,TGTGCCAGCTCACCACCGACAGGGCTTCAGCCCCAGCATTTT
-,TRBJ2-1,TRBV21-1,-,CASSKGGPHEQFF,TGTGCCAGCAGCAAAGGAGGGCCTCATGAGCAGTTCTTC
-,TRBJ2-7,TRBV7-2,TRBD1,CASSSETGATYEQYF,TGTGCCAGCAGCTCGGAGACAGGGGCGACCTACGAGCAGTACTTC
-,TRBJ2-5,TRBV12-5,-,CASGFRPWVAEFQETQYF,TGTGCTAGTGGTTTTAGACCCTGGGTAGCGGAGTTCCAAGAGACCCAGTACTTC
few,TRBJ2-2,TRBV7-8,TRBD1,CASSYLRGTGELFF,TGTGCCAGCAGCTACCTCAGGGGGACCGGGGAGCTGTTTTTT
-,TRBJ2-1,TRBV19,-,CASTGGGLGNEQFF,TGTGCCAGTACTGGGGGGGGCTTGGGCAATGAGCAGTTCTTC
-,TRBJ2-7,TRBV29-1,TRBD2,CSVEVSGTSGRVGEQYF,TGCAGCGTTGAGGTCTCGGGGACTAGCGGGAGGGTAGGGGAGCAGTACTTC
-,TRBJ2-7,TRBV12-5,-,CASAGDRYEQYF,TGTGCTAGTGCAGGGGATCGCTACGAGCAGTACTTC
-,TRBJ2-3,TRBV6-1,-,CASSVEISDTQYF,TGTGCCAGCAGTGTAGAAATCTCAGATACGCAGTATTTT
-,TRBJ1-2,TRBV9,TRBD1,CASSVGWTGHGYTF,TGTGCCAGCAGCGTCGGATGGACAGGGCATGGCTACACCTTC
-,TRBJ1-2,TRBV9,-,CASSVGNRNYGYTF,TGTGCCAGCAGCGTAGGGAACAGAAACTATGGCTACACCTTC
-,TRBJ1-2,TRBV5-6,TRBD1,CASSNQQGTRYGYTF,TGTGCCAGCAGCAATCAACAGGGGACGAGGTATGGCTACACCTTC
once,TRBJ1-5,TRBV21-1,-,CASSSPDRGRRQPQHF,TGTGCCAGCAGCTCCCCGGACAGGGGGCGCAGACAGCCCCAGCATTTT
few,TRBJ2-1,TRBV15,-,CATSRGQDYNEQFF,TGTGCCACCAGCAGAGGTCAGGATTACAATGAGCAGTTCTTC
-,TRBJ1-2,TRBV6-1,-,CASSERLMRQGRIYGYTF,TGTGCCAGCAGTGAACGTTTAATGCGGCAAGGGAGGATCTATGGCTACACCTTC
-,TRBJ2-7,TRBV5-1,TRBD2,CASSLLSGSSYEQYF,TGCGCCAGCAGCCTTCTTAGCGGGAGTAGCTACGAGCAGTACTTC
-,TRBJ1-5,TRBV30,TRBD1,CAWNAHGTGDQPQHF,TGTGCCTGGAATGCTCACGGGACAGGAGATCAGCCCCAGCATTTT
-,TRBJ2-5,TRBV2,-,CASSGDSQETQYF,TGTGCCAGCAGTGGAGACTCTCAAGAGACCCAGTACTTC
-,TRBJ2-7,TRBV14,TRBD2,CASSQLAGEASYEQYF,TGTGCCAGCAGCCAATTAGCGGGAGAGGCATCTTACGAGCAGTACTTC
-,TRBJ2-3,TRBV5-5,TRBD1,CASSFGRQGDTQYF,TGTGCCAGCAGCTTCGGAAGACAGGGCGACACGCAGTATTTT
-,TRBJ1-1,TRBV2,TRBD1,CASSSLGQLNTEAFF,TGTGCCAGCAGTTCACTGGGACAGCTGAACACTGAAGCTTTCTTT
-,TRBJ2-7,TRBV28,-,CASSIDSSYEQYF,TGTGCCAGCAGTATTGACAGCTCCTACGAGCAGTACTTC
-,TRBJ2-2,TRBV6-5,-,CASSGQGGIGELFF,TGTGCCAGCAGCGGACAGGGAGGGATCGGGGAGCTGTTTTTT